This is a list of T cell receptor beta chains from one sample in a study of blood T cells in healthy people across ages. TCRdb re-analysed the 5' RACE reads in MiXCR, keeping a single row per CDR3 protein. The table has more than 600,000 distinct CDR3 sequences, 20% to 30% seen once; the top ten hold under 10%. The data were also submitted as part of a second study, on T cells of mothers and their children.

Sequences were obtained from blood. Source of these receptors: a boy aged 5-17 years in good health. Both conserved end residues are trimmed from each CDR3. Some rows have no size entry. The others give once, few or many, or a class for an expanded clone.

abundance,v_gene,CDR3aa
NA,TRBV6-2/TRBV6-3,ASSYVGTLGGELF
NA,TRBV12-3/TRBV12-4,ASSLGGGVVEQF
NA,TRBV14,ASRWVEETQY
NA,TRBV7-3,ASSQRTESNTEAF
NA,TRBV12-3/TRBV12-4,ASSLVDGRVSGANVLT
NA,TRBV14,ASSFRQGLGTEAF
few,TRBV6-2/TRBV6-3,ASLGQLEAF
NA,TRBV19,ASSTQSGGGYGYT
many,TRBV12-3/TRBV12-4,ASSSGVQETQY
few,TRBV6-5,ASSEGAANNYGYT
few,TRBV6-2/TRBV6-3,ASSYRGEYNEQF
NA,TRBV6-1,ASSDHFSDEAF
NA,TRBV29-1,SVAWAASGRVETQY
NA,TRBV3-1,ASSQPVGAGEKLF
many,TRBV28,ASSHGLYEQY
few,TRBV7-9,AIHSDYNEQF
NA,TRBV13,ASSLDRGGPQH
few,TRBV28,ASNPDWDTGELF
few,TRBV10-3,AISESGTGLNGYT
NA,TRBV13,ASSLRHAETQY
NA,TRBV12-3/TRBV12-4,ASSARVGNYNSPLH
NA,TRBV7-9,ASSQMGSYNEQF
NA,TRBV7-9,ASSGGVGGLLYEQY
NA,TRBV20-1,SAKGGQGGWRKLF
NA,TRBV5-1,ASSLGDQYNEQF
few,TRBV6-5,ASSSGGLGSHTQY
NA,TRBV28,ASSPREYNEQF
NA,TRBV7-3,ASSPREAPETQY
few,TRBV24-1,ATSDGLTGGTETQY
few,TRBV6-2/TRBV6-3,ASSYYREATDTQY
few,TRBV11-2,ASNLGTGTYNEQF
many,TRBV7-9,ASSLRGNNSPLH
few,TRBV10-3,AISSGGTSLYEQY
NA,TRBV7-3,GSRRGADTEAF
few,TRBV28,ASSSPGLAGVRGEQF
NA,TRBV20-1,SASRGISGGPGARD
NA,TRBV4-1,ASSRTTGSNYEQY
NA,TRBV20-1,SAEGQGYGYT
once,TRBV2,ASSPPLAGSYEQF
few,TRBV4-1,ASSQDHSSSYNEQF
NA,TRBV12-3/TRBV12-4,ASTLGRYEKLF
NA,TRBV27,ASSFLEDNEQF
NA,TRBV28,ASSSPVESSYNEQF
NA,TRBV20-1,SARMRDRGGIHEQF
NA,TRBV28,ASSLKRDRLSYEQY
NA,TRBV20-1,SASGGAASYEQY
NA,TRBV6-1,ASSQQGPNTEAF
NA,TRBV6-2/TRBV6-3,ASSPGTGFDTQY
NA,TRBV27,ASSRTGGYTQY
NA,TRBV7-3,ASSLGARAGTDTQY
NA,TRBV28,ASTISGANVLT
NA,TRBV11-1,ASSEYLQDGDESSYNEQF
NA,TRBV14,ASSQDGLVAATGELF
few,TRBV5-1,ASSFGSGGQETQY
NA,TRBV2,ASTQTRSGEQY